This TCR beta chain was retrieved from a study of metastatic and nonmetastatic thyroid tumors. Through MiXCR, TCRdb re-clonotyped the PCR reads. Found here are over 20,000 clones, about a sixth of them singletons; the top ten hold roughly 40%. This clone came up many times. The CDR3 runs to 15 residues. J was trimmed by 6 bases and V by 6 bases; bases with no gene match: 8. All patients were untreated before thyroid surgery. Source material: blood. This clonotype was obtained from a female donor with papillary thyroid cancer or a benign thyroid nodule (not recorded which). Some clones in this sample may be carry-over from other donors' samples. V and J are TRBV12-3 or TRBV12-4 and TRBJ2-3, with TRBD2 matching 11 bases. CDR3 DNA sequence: TGTGCCAGCAGGATAGCGGGAGGGCCTAGGGATACGCAGTATTTT. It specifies CASRIAGGPRDTQYF.